This is a list of T cell receptor beta chains from one sample in a study of response to subunit inactivated influenza vaccine. TCRdb reanalysed the RT-PCR reads using MiXCR and keeps one entry per CDR3 protein. Of approximately 230,000 distinct CDR3 sequences in the sample, 12% were seen once. Sequencing was performed on non-naive T cells sorted from PBMCs, taken about 14 days before vaccination. The origin of the receptors is a man in his forties or fifties who received an inactivated influenza vaccine. Each CDR3 is given with its conserved first and last residue. The D gene is left open where the match is weak. The listing skips clone size in some rows; elsewhere it reads once, few, many or a size class.

clone_size	v_call	d_call	j_call	cdr3_nt	cdr3_aa
.	TRBV11-1	TRBD2	TRBJ2-1	TGTGCCAGCAGCTTATTAGGAAATAGGAGGCTAGCGGGAGGGCCGAGGGGTGAGCAGTTCTTC	CASSLLGNRRLAGGPRGEQFF
many	TRBV6-2/TRBV6-3	.	TRBJ1-4	TGTGCCAGCAGTCGACTCGGGACATCTAATGAAAAACTGTTTTTT	CASSRLGTSNEKLFF
.	TRBV6-1	.	TRBJ2-7	TGTGCCAGCAGAAAAGACGAGGGGTTGGCCTACGAGCAGTACTTC	CASRKDEGLAYEQYF
.	TRBV6-2/TRBV6-3	TRBD1	TRBJ1-4	TGTGCCAGCAGCCTGAACAGGGGTGAAAAACTGTTTTTT	CASSLNRGEKLFF
.	TRBV2	TRBD2	TRBJ2-3	TGTGCCAGCAAGCCGTTTACTAGCGGGAGGGCCGGAGATACGCAGTATTTT	CASKPFTSGRAGDTQYF
.	TRBV5-1	TRBD1	TRBJ2-5	TGCGCCAGCAGCTTAACAGGACAGGGGTGGGGAGAGACCCAGTACTTC	CASSLTGQGWGETQYF
.	TRBV4-3	.	TRBJ1-3	TGCGCCAGCAGCCAAGGGCGCCTGGGGTCCGGAAACACCATATATTTT	CASSQGRLGSGNTIYF
.	TRBV7-2	.	TRBJ2-7	TGTGCCAGCAGCTTAATTGTCTGGGGGTCAACCTACGAGCAGTACTTC	CASSLIVWGSTYEQYF
.	TRBV7-2	.	TRBJ2-1	TGTGCCAGCAGCTTAAGTTGGAGCGGGCTTATGAATGAGCAGTTCTTC	CASSLSWSGLMNEQFF
many	TRBV29-1	.	TRBJ2-5	TGCAGCGTGTTACTAGGCCGGGGGACCCAGTACTTC	CSVLLGRGTQYF
many	TRBV6-2/TRBV6-3	.	TRBJ2-7	TGTGCTAGCAGCCCTCTCTACGAGCAGTACTTC	CASSPLYEQYF
few	TRBV20-1	.	TRBJ2-5	TGCAGTGCTAATCGGCAGGGGATGGAGACCCAGTACTTC	CSANRQGMETQYF
many	TRBV12-3/TRBV12-4	TRBD1	TRBJ1-5	TGTGCCAGCAGCCGGACAGGGGGCAATCAGCCCCAGCATTTT	CASSRTGGNQPQHF